One and the same sample provided the 19 T cell receptor beta chains below, sequenced in a study of OX40 agonist ivuxolimab in advanced cancers. Only in-frame clones appear in the TCRdb table, and some are missing; sequencing was by immunoSEQ multiplex PCR. This sample has roughly 76,000 clones, with approximately 90% found just once. The sequenced sample was CD4+ or CD8+ T cells sorted from blood, obtained in a trial of the OX40 agonist ivuxolimab. These receptors originate from an adult with an advanced solid tumor such as melanoma, head and neck, liver or kidney cancer.

V and J are TRBV18 and TRBJ1-1; D ambiguous. V lost 1 base, J lost 2 bases, and 5 bases lay in between. Germline lookup yields CDR1 KGHSH and CDR2 LQKENI. This CDR3 has 13 residues. CDR3 sequence (DNA): TGTGCCAGCTCACCACAGGGAAACACTGAAGCTTTCTTT. It translates to CASSPQGNTEAFF.

The gene calls are TRBV6-6 and TRBJ1-5; 7 bases are shared with TRBD1. CDR3 length: 14 residues. Germline CDR1 and CDR2: MNHNY and SVGAGI (reference sequence). V trimming: 0 bases; J trimming: 7 bases; junction bases outside the gene matches: 3. Here the CDR3 DNA reads TGTGCCAGCAGTTACTCGACAGGGACGCAGCCCCAGCATTTT. Amino acid sequence: CASSYSTGTQPQHF.

DNA for the CDR3: TGTGCCAGCAGTTACCGTGGGACAGGAGCTTACGAGCAGTACTTC. It codes for CASSYRGTGAYEQYF. J is TRBJ2-7 and V is TRBV6-5; 8 nucleotides match TRBD1. Germline-derived CDR1 and CDR2 are MNHEY and SVGAGI. With 2 bases clipped from V and 4 bases from J, the junction kept 7 bases outside the gene matches. The CDR3 has 15 amino acids.

The chain employs TRBV6-6 and TRBJ2-5; a possible D gene is TRBD2 (6 bases). The V gene's germline CDR1 is MNHNY and CDR2 SVGAGI (reference sequence). This CDR3 is 12 amino acids long. Trimming cost V 6 bases and J 5 bases, with 10 bases left between them. The CDR3 DNA is TGTGCCAGCAGGCGGGGCGCGGAGACCCAGTACTTC. It is translated as CASRRGAETQYF.

This clone was found once. The chain has TRBV6-1 and TRBJ2-7; 8 bases map to TRBD1. V was pared by 6 bases and J by 4 bases, with 8 bases of the junction left unmatched. CDR1 is MNHNS and CDR2 is SASEGT in the germline V gene. This CDR3 contains 14 residues. The CDR3 DNA is TGTGCCAGCAGAAGACAGGGGACGACGTACGAGCAGTACTTC. Residues: CASRRQGTTYEQYF.

The V and J genes are TRBV5-1 and TRBJ1-1, with 9 nucleotides matching TRBD1. CDR1 and CDR2 from the germline V gene are SGHRS and YFSETQ. CDR3 length: 13 residues. V lost 3 bases to trimming and J lost 7 bases; unmatched junction nucleotides: 4. DNA of the CDR3: TGCGCCAGCAGCTCAGACAGGGGGATTGAAGCTTTCTTT. It encodes CASSSDRGIEAFF.

This chain links TRBV7-8 with TRBJ1-3; D remains unclear. The CDR3 runs to 16 residues. CDR1 and CDR2 (germline): SGHVS, FQNEAQ. The ends were cut back, 5 bases at V and 0 bases at J, with 14 bases in the middle. The CDR3 region is CASSQVWSGSGNTIYF. The DNA for the CDR3 is TGTGCCAGCAGCCAAGTTTGGAGCGGCTCTGGAAACACCATATATTTT.

The rearrangement uses TRBV28 and TRBJ2-7, with 7 bases fitting TRBD1. The V gene end was trimmed by 2 bases and the J gene end by 3 bases; junction bases not matched to a gene: 4. Germline lookup yields CDR1 MDHEN and CDR2 SYDVKM. The CDR3 runs to 14 residues. CDR3 nucleotides: TGTGCCAGCAGTTTAAGGGGGCAGATCTACGAGCAGTACTTC. Translation: CASSLRGQIYEQYF.

This chain joins TRBV5-1 and TRBJ2-3; D is unclear. Germline CDR1 reads SGHRS; CDR2 reads YFSETQ. This CDR3 is built from 12 residues. V was trimmed by 4 bases and J by 6 bases, leaving 9 bases between them. The CDR3: CASSIQADTQYF. In DNA, the CDR3 is TGCGCCAGCAGCATCCAGGCGGATACGCAGTATTTT.

The CDR3 nucleotides are TGTGCCAGTCGGAGGGCAAGCAATCAGCCCCAGCATTTT. Encoded protein: CASRRASNQPQHF. V usage is TRBV19 and J usage is TRBJ1-5, with D uncertain. The CDR3 runs 13 residues. Germline CDR1 LNHDA, CDR2 SQIVND (reference sequence). Trimming removed 8 bases from V and 1 base from J, with 9 bases in between. The full variable domain, with the rest looked up from reference TRBV19 and TRBJ1-5, is DGGITQSPKYLFRKEGQNVTLSCEQNLNHDAMYWYRQDPGQGLRLIYYSQIVNDFQKGDIAEGYSVSREKKESFPLTVTSAQKNPTAFYLCASRRASNQPQHFGDGTRLSIL.

This chain joins TRBV27 and TRBJ1-2; no firm D call. The V end lost 8 bases, the J end lost 6 bases, and 16 bases lay between the germline ends. This CDR3 contains 13 residues. CDR1 is MNHEY and CDR2 is SMNVEV in the germline V gene (reference sequence). CDR3 DNA sequence: TGTGCCAGCTCCTTAGACGGCCCCAATGGCTACACCTTC. Protein: CASSLDGPNGYTF.

This clone was counted a few times. The CDR3 is CASTQGGAGANVLTF. DNA for the CDR3: TGTGCCAGCACCCAGGGAGGGGCTGGGGCCAACGTCCTGACTTTC. This sequence joins TRBV6-5 and TRBJ2-6, with TRBD2 matching over 7 bases. The CDR3 sequence is 15 residues long. Germline V gene data show CDR1 as MNHEY and CDR2 as SVGAGI. V shed 7 bases, J shed 2 bases, and the junction held 5 bases outside the gene matches.

CDR3 sequence (DNA): TGTGCTAGTGGTTTGGTCATTGGACACATTTCCGAGCAGTTCTTC. This codes for CASGLVIGHISEQFF. The J gene is TRBJ2-1, the V gene TRBV12-5; perhaps TRBD1 as D (5 bases). This CDR3 has 15 amino acids. V was shortened by 0 bases and J by 10 bases, with 16 bases between the two germline ends. CDR1 and CDR2 (germline): LGHNT, FRNRAP. Variable domain in full (rest from reference TRBV12-5 and TRBJ2-1): DARVTQTPRHKVTEMGQEVTMRCQPILGHNTVFWYRQTMMQGLELLAYFRNRAPLDDSGMPKDRFSAEMPDATLATLKIQPSEPRDSAVYFCASGLVIGHISEQFFGPGTRLTVL.

The V call is TRBV7-6, the J call TRBJ2-7, with a possible D match to TRBD1 (6 bases). The V end was cut by 5 bases, the J end by 2 bases, with 10 bases between. Germline lookup yields CDR1 SGHVS and CDR2 FNYEAQ. This CDR3 region has 13 residues. CDR3 sequence: CASSPRQAYEQYF. The CDR3 region has the DNA TGTGCCAGCAGCCCCCGACAGGCCTACGAGCAGTACTTC. The full variable domain, with the rest looked up from reference TRBV7-6 and TRBJ2-7, is GAGVSQSPRYKVTKRGQDVALRCDPISGHVSLYWYRQALGQGPEFLTYFNYEAQQDKSGLPNDRFSAERPEGSISTLTIQRTEQRDSAMYRCASSPRQAYEQYFGPGTRLTVT.

The rearrangement joins TRBV19 to TRBJ1-5; tentative D call: TRBD1 (5 bases). V lost 6 bases and J 2 bases, leaving 17 bases between the germline ends. The CDR3 contains 16 residues. The germline V gene has CDR1 LNHDA and CDR2 SQIVND (reference sequence). In DNA, the CDR3 is TGTGCCAGTAGGGGAGTCCCCCCGGGGGGCAATCAGCCCCAGCATTTT. Translated: CASRGVPPGGNQPQHF.

The chain joins TRBV11-3 to TRBJ2-1; 14 nucleotides match TRBD2. The CDR3 loop spans 16 amino acids. The junction had 9 bases not matched to a gene; V was cut back by 4 bases and J by 10 bases. The germline V gene encodes CDR1 SGHNT and CDR2 YENEEA. CDR3 nucleotides: TGTGCCAGCAGCTCGGGACTAGCGGGAGTACTAGGAGAGCAGTTCTTC. It is translated as CASSSGLAGVLGEQFF.

The V call is TRBV27, the J call TRBJ1-2, with D unclear. V was cut by 0 bases and J by 5 bases, with 19 bases left in between. In germline, CDR1 is MNHEY, CDR2 SMNVEV (reference sequence). The CDR3 totals 17 residues. CDR3 amino acids: CASSLSFHLGLTYGYTF. Here the CDR3 DNA reads TGTGCCAGCAGTTTATCGTTTCACCTCGGGCTTACGTATGGCTACACCTTC.

In its sample, this clone was seen once. The gene calls are TRBV18 and TRBJ1-1, with a weak D call TRBD1 (6 bases). The CDR3 is 14 amino acids. From germline, CDR1 is KGHSH and CDR2 LQKENI. Trimming took 3 bases from V and 11 from J, leaving 19 bases between them. The CDR3 here is CASSPHRVGIDAFF. CDR3 nucleotides: TGTGCCAGCTCACCTCACAGGGTAGGGATAGACGCTTTCTTT.

The chain couples TRBV27 to TRBJ2-5; no reliable D call. In germline, CDR1 is MNHEY, CDR2 SMNVEV (reference sequence). V lost 7 bases and J lost 4, with 10 bases in between. CDR3 length: 12 residues. Here the CDR3 reads CASTNPAETQYF. The CDR3 DNA follows: TGTGCCAGCACCAACCCAGCAGAGACCCAGTACTTC.